These T cell receptor beta chains were read from a single sample in a study of shared clonotypes between healthy human individuals. The method was immunoSEQ multiplex PCR; TCRdb's version includes in-frame clones alone and lacks a portion of them. The top ten hold about a tenth of the sample, which has some 350,000 clones, approximately 79% seen once. Sequencing was carried out using memory CD4+ T cells sorted from blood. The origin of the receptors is a man aged 25 to 45 in good health. Each CDR3 is given with its conserved first and last residue. A D gene is named only where the DNA matches it firmly. Clone size, where shown, is once, few, many, or a class for clones that have expanded.

j_gene	d_gene	abundance	v_gene	CDR3nt	CDR3aa
TRBJ1-2	TRBD1	NA	TRBV29-1	TGCAGCGCGGGTGGGACAGGGGGCGAAGGCTACACCTTC	CSAGGTGGEGYTF
TRBJ2-7	TRBD2	few	TRBV15	TGTGCCACCAGCCAAAATTGGCGGGGGGAGCAGTACTTC	CATSQNWRGEQYF
TRBJ1-4	NA	once	TRBV19	TGTGCCAGTCAACAGGGCGGTGCAACTAATGAAAAACTGTTTTTT	CASQQGGATNEKLFF
TRBJ2-1	NA	NA	TRBV10-3	TGTGCCATCAGCAGGGGGGGGACCTACAATGAGCAGTTCTTC	CAISRGGTYNEQFF
TRBJ2-1	NA	few	TRBV4-3	TGCGCCAGCAGCCAAGATCGGACATCCTACAATGAGCAGTTCTTC	CASSQDRTSYNEQFF
TRBJ2-3	TRBD2	NA	TRBV25-1	TGTGCCAGCAGCCCGGGGGGGGAGGGCCCCACGGGGGCGCAGTATTTT	CASSPGGEGPTGAQYF
TRBJ1-4	NA	NA	TRBV28	TGTGCCAGCAGTTTACCCGGCCCGGGGAGCGAAAAACTGTTTTTT	CASSLPGPGSEKLFF
TRBJ2-6	TRBD1	NA	TRBV18	TGTGCCAGCTCATCTCAACCCGGTGGACAGGGGACACTCTGGGGGGCCAACGTCCTGACTTTC	CASSSQPGGQGTLWGANVLTF
TRBJ2-7	TRBD2	many	TRBV7-6	TGTGCCAGCAGCGAAACTAGCGGGCTTTACGAGCAGTACTTC	CASSETSGLYEQYF
TRBJ2-5	NA	NA	TRBV10-3	TGTGCCATCAGTGAGGGAGAGGGCAAACCTGGGGAGACCCAGTACTTC	CAISEGEGKPGETQYF
TRBJ2-7	NA	NA	TRBV11-3	TGTGCCAGCAGCATAACATCCAGCGGCGAGCAGTACTTC	CASSITSSGEQYF
TRBJ2-1	TRBD2	few	TRBV11-3	TGTGCCAGCAGCCCACTAGCGGGATCTTACAATGAGCAGTTCTTC	CASSPLAGSYNEQFF
TRBJ2-2	NA	NA	TRBV6-1	TGTGCCAGCAGTGAATCTGCGGTTAACGGGGAGCTGTTTTTT	CASSESAVNGELFF
TRBJ2-2	TRBD1	once	TRBV5-1	TGCGCCAGCAGTCCCGACAGGGGGTTGTCCGGGGAGCTGTTTTTT	CASSPDRGLSGELFF
TRBJ2-7	TRBD1	NA	TRBV19	TGTGCCAGTAGTAACCAGGGACAGGGGCTTGGAGATGGCGCTTACGAGCAGTACTTC	CASSNQGQGLGDGAYEQYF
TRBJ1-1	TRBD1	once	TRBV11-2	TGTGCCAGCAGCTTGTCCGGGACAGCAAACACTGAAGCTTTCTTT	CASSLSGTANTEAFF